These 4 T cell receptor beta chains originate from one sample sequenced in a study of sequential checkpoint blockade in melanoma. Treatment defined: randomized to nivolumab then ipilimumab (arm A) or the reverse (arm B). TCRdb keeps only in-frame clones here, not all; method: immunoSEQ multiplex PCR. The sample holds about 20,000 clones, roughly 80% seen once. The source was CD8+ T cells sorted from blood (inferred from file names), collected from a patient given nivolumab and ipilimumab in sequence. The receptors shown here come from a human donor with melanoma.

The V call is TRBV11-2, the J call TRBJ2-7; 11 bases agree with TRBD2. Per germline, CDR1 SGHAT and CDR2 FQNNGV. Trimming cost V 3 bases and J 3 bases; bases outside gene matches: 10. There are 17 residues in the CDR3. The CDR3 nucleotides read TGTGCCAGCAGCTTCTCCCCTCTAGCGGGGGGACTCTACGAGCAGTACTTC. Encoded protein: CASSFSPLAGGLYEQYF.

The chain joins TRBV6-5 to TRBJ2-7; no firm D call. This CDR3 is 14 amino acids long. Trimming took off 6 bases at V and 4 bases at J, with 16 bases between the two ends. Germline values: CDR1 MNHEY, CDR2 SVGAGI. This CDR3 is CASSLSGKSYEQYF. The CDR3 DNA follows: TGTGCCAGCAGCTTATCAGGTAAAAGTTACGAGCAGTACTTC.

The chain employs TRBV5-1 and TRBJ1-1, with D perhaps matching TRBD1 (6 bases). The CDR3 is made up of 15 amino acids. The germline CDR1 and CDR2 sequences are SGHRS and YFSETQ. V was shortened by 7 bases and J by 3 bases, with 19 bases between the two germline ends. The CDR3 region has the DNA TGCGCCAGCCTAACCGGGACAAACATGGACACTGAAGCTTTCTTT. Translated, it gives CASLTGTNMDTEAFF.

This clone turned up a few times. The chain couples TRBV19 to TRBJ1-6, with D perhaps matching TRBD1 (6 bases). V lost 5 bases and J lost 5, with 13 bases in between. CDR1 is LNHDA and CDR2 is SQIVND in the germline V gene (reference sequence). CDR3 length: 15 residues. CDR3 bases: TGTGCCAGTAGTCTTCCGGACAGACATAATTCACCCCTCCACTTT. Protein: CASSLPDRHNSPLHF.